These T cell receptor beta chains were read from a single sample in a study of long-term antiretroviral therapy in people with HIV. Generated by immunoSEQ multiplex PCR, the TCRdb table keeps only in-frame clones and is missing some. The table shows around 26,000 clones, with 76% occurring only once. Sequenced material: unsorted PBMCs, taken 0.5 years after starting antiretroviral therapy. The receptors stem from a woman between 40 and 55 years old with HIV. CDR3s include the opening cysteine and the closing phenylalanine or tryptophan. A D gene is named only where the DNA matches it firmly. Some rows mark clone size as missing; the rest say once, few, many or name a class of expanded clone.

NA	TRBJ1-1	TRBV10-3	TRBD1	CAVETGTNTEAFF	TGTGCCGTAGAGACAGGGACGAACACTGAAGCTTTCTTT
few	TRBJ2-7	TRBV10-2	TRBD1	CASPGTGSSYEQYF	TGCGCCAGCCCCGGGACAGGCAGCTCCTACGAGCAGTACTTC
NA	TRBJ1-4	TRBV12-2	NA	CASRLVGTGSATNEKLFF	NA
NA	TRBJ2-5	TRBV7-9	NA	CASSSTTGQETQYF	TGTGCCAGCAGCTCGACTACGGGCCAAGAGACCCAGTACTTC
NA	TRBJ1-3	TRBV11-2	NA	CASTPLGQGTGNTIYF	TGTGCCAGCACCCCACTGGGCCAGGGTACAGGAAACACCATATATTTT
NA	TRBJ1-5	TRBV5-4	NA	CASSFGGGSNQPQHF	TGTGCCAGCAGCTTCGGAGGGGGAAGCAATCAGCCCCAGCATTTT
few	TRBJ1-5	TRBV27	NA	CASSLYEGNQPQHF	TGTGCCAGCAGTTTGTACGAGGGCAATCAGCCCCAGCATTTT
NA	TRBJ1-1	TRBV10-3	TRBD1	CAVGQGPAFF	TGTGCCGTGGGACAGGGCCCTGCTTTCTTT
NA	TRBJ2-6	TRBV4-1	NA	CASSQDRRNGANVLTF	TGCGCCAGCAGCCAAGATAGGAGGAATGGGGCCAACGTCCTGACTTTC
NA	TRBJ2-7	TRBV10-2	NA	CASSLGLSFDEQYF	TGCGCCAGCAGTCTAGGACTTTCGTTCGACGAGCAGTACTTC
NA	TRBJ2-3	TRBV6-6	NA	CASSAPLDPAPHTQYF	TGTGCCAGCAGCGCACCTCTTGACCCGGCCCCCCATACGCAGTATTTT
NA	TRBJ2-7	TRBV14	TRBD2	CASSLAGVNEQYF	TGTGCCAGCAGCCTAGCGGGGGTCAACGAGCAGTACTTC
few	TRBJ1-2	TRBV2	NA	CASSKGRSEPYGYTF	TGTGCCAGCAGTAAAGGTCGCTCAGAACCCTATGGCTACACCTTC
NA	TRBJ2-2	TRBV10-3	NA	CAISESRERVLNTGELFF	TGTGCCATCAGTGAGTCGAGGGAGCGGGTCCTGAACACCGGGGAGCTGTTTTTT
NA	TRBJ1-6	TRBV25-1	NA	CASSYTLPGAGYNSPLHF	TGTGCCAGCAGTTATACCCTCCCGGGAGCAGGGTATAATTCACCCCTCCACTTT
NA	TRBJ1-1	TRBV2	TRBD1	CASSGPGTGTGGTEAFF	TGTGCCAGCAGTGGACCAGGTACCGGGACAGGGGGTACTGAAGCTTTCTTT
NA	TRBJ2-2	TRBV2	NA	CASQRNTGELFF	TGTGCCAGCCAACGGAACACCGGGGAGCTGTTTTTT
medium-sized	TRBJ1-4	TRBV7-8	TRBD1	CASSLAIWDRVSEKLFF	TGTGCCAGCAGCTTAGCGATTTGGGACAGGGTATCCGAAAAACTGTTTTTT
NA	TRBJ2-5	TRBV5-5	NA	CASSPQGGQETQYF	TGTGCCAGCAGCCCCCAGGGGGGGCAAGAGACCCAGTACTTC
NA	TRBJ1-4	TRBV2	TRBD1	CASGSPKTGKAFNEKLFF	TGTGCCAGCGGCTCACCAAAGACAGGGAAGGCTTTTAATGAAAAACTGTTTTTT
NA	TRBJ2-7	TRBV28	TRBD2	CASSISGGVYEQYF	TGTGCCAGCAGTATAAGCGGGGGCGTCTACGAGCAGTACTTC
NA	TRBJ2-3	TRBV2	NA	CASSERLDTQYF	TGTGCCAGCAGTGAAAGGTTAGATACGCAGTATTTT
few	TRBJ2-1	TRBV7-6	NA	CASSYSVLRGSGRRGQFF	TGTGCCAGCAGCTACTCGGTTTTAAGGGGGAGCGGGCGGCGAGGGCAGTTCTTC
NA	TRBJ2-7	TRBV7-9	NA	CASSLATYEQYF	TGTGCCAGCAGCTTAGCGACCTACGAGCAGTACTTC
NA	TRBJ2-5	TRBV5-1	TRBD1	CASSRSTGEETQYF	TGCGCCAGCAGCCGATCGACAGGGGAAGAGACCCAGTACTTC
few	TRBJ1-5	TRBV2	NA	CASSPAGGNQPQHF	TGTGCCAGCAGTCCGGCAGGGGGCAATCAGCCCCAGCATTTT
NA	TRBJ2-2	TRBV27	NA	CASSWTTNTGELFF	TGTGCCAGCAGTTGGACTACCAACACCGGGGAGCTGTTTTTT
few	TRBJ1-2	TRBV19	NA	CASSTRTENYGYTF	TGTGCCAGTAGTACGCGGACAGAAAACTATGGCTACACCTTC
NA	TRBJ1-3	TRBV5-6	TRBD1	CASSSFWTGIYSGNTIYF	TGTGCCAGCAGCTCATTCTGGACAGGGATTTACTCTGGAAACACCATATATTTT
NA	TRBJ2-7	TRBV15	NA	CATSRLLSGHEQYF	TGTGCCACCAGCAGACTTCTTAGTGGGCACGAGCAGTACTTC
NA	TRBJ1-1	TRBV28	NA	CASGTTSQINTEAFF	TGTGCCAGCGGTACGACCAGTCAGATAAACACTGAAGCTTTCTTT
once	TRBJ1-3	TRBV7-8	TRBD1	CASSLADRGRGNTIYF	TGTGCCAGCAGCTTAGCGGACAGGGGGCGAGGAAACACCATATATTTT
NA	TRBJ2-2	TRBV6-5	NA	CASKSGQIGTGELFF	TGTGCCAGCAAATCCGGACAGATCGGCACCGGGGAGCTGTTTTTT
few	TRBJ1-2	TRBV7-2	NA	CASSLGTTINYGYTF	TGTGCCAGCAGCTTAGGGACAACTATTAACTATGGCTACACCTTC
NA	TRBJ1-1	TRBV19	NA	CASTPRGGRGTEAFF	TGTGCCAGTACCCCCCGTGGGGGTAGAGGTACTGAAGCTTTCTTT
few	TRBJ1-5	TRBV19	TRBD1	CASSPDRRRNQPQHF	TGTGCCAGTAGTCCGGACAGGCGACGCAATCAGCCCCAGCATTTT
NA	TRBJ1-6	TRBV14	TRBD1	CASSLIDRGLNSPLHF	TGTGCCAGCAGCCTTATAGACAGGGGGCTGAATTCACCCCTCCACTTT
NA	TRBJ2-2	TRBV4-3	TRBD1	CASSQTGTGVPGELFF	TGCGCCAGCAGCCAAACCGGGACAGGGGTCCCCGGGGAGCTGTTTTTT
NA	TRBJ2-2	TRBV30	NA	CAWSVLLPGELFF	TGTGCCTGGAGTGTCCTACTCCCCGGGGAGCTGTTTTTT
NA	TRBJ1-2	TRBV28	NA	CASSILTEDYGYTF	TGTGCCAGCAGCATCCTAACAGAGGACTATGGCTACACCTTC
NA	TRBJ1-6	TRBV28	NA	CASSVRGGDSPLHF	TGTGCCAGCAGTGTTCGGGGGGGGGATTCACCCCTCCACTTT